Detailed here is one T cell receptor beta chain. Its specificity is not known. This sample is drawn from a study of graft-versus-host responses after intestinal transplantation. Libraries were prepared by immunoSEQ multiplex PCR; TCRdb keeps only in-frame clonotypes and omits some of them. The sample contains fewer than 150,000 clones, more than 90% of which appear only once. Study findings and constraints: GvH clones were found in recipient marrow; some appeared first in ileum or blood. Declines in HvG clones occurring early post-transplant were associated with peak circulating GvH clone levels.

Trimming cost V 0 bases and J 0 bases; bases outside gene matches: 7. Germline lookup yields CDR1 MNHNS and CDR2 SASEGT. The length of the CDR3 is 19 residues. The clonotype comes from a human donor who received an intestinal transplant. The gene calls are TRBV6-1 and TRBJ2-4; 11 positions agree with TRBD2. The material was unstimulated CD4+ T cells sorted from spleen or lymph node cells, obtained before intestinal transplant. The CDR3 spells CASSEARLAGGIAKNIQYF. In DNA, the CDR3 is TGTGCCAGCAGTGAAGCGAGGCTAGCGGGGGGAATAGCCAAAAACATTCAGTACTTC.